This T cell receptor (beta chain) was identified during a study of T cells in Graves' hyperthyroidism and ophthalmopathy. Findings and limits, study-wide: The blood repertoire included most of the expanded thyroid clonotypes above 0.001.

On this clonotype: Its specificity is unknown.

V shed 1 base, J shed 0 bases, and the junction held 7 bases outside the gene matches. The CDR3 runs 18 residues. CDR1 is SGHVS and CDR2 is FNYEAQ in the germline V gene. Template material for amplifying TCR beta CDR3 regions consisted of RNA transcripts. Using the HTBI primer set, a first-round RT-PCR was run on the TCR CDR3. TCRdb ran MiXCR on the multiplex PCR reads and lists one entry per CDR3 protein. The repertoire holds around 600,000 distinct CDR3 sequences, with roughly 14% as singletons. The sequence was obtained from a woman aged 45-60 years with Graves' ophthalmopathy. Sequencing was carried out using blood. This chain joins TRBV7-6 and TRBJ2-2; TRBD1 matches at 8 bases. The CDR3 loop reads CASSLVWDRFANTGELFF. In DNA, the CDR3 is TGTGCCAGCAGCTTAGTATGGGACAGGTTCGCGAACACCGGGGAGCTGTTTTTT.